Given below is one T cell receptor (beta chain) in context. Its binding antigen is unknown. The sample holds no much larger clone one base away, and base qualities are not on file. The CDR1 and CDR2 encoded by the germline V gene are SGHDT and YYEEEE. CDR3 length: 15 amino acids, cysteine to phenylalanine. The CDR3 DNA has 45 bases and is translated from base 1. V loses 3 bases at its end and J loses 4 bases; junction bases beyond the gene matches: 6. Whole blood was collected in K2EDTA tubes by collaborating institutions according to the institutions' own protocols. For TCRbeta analysis, collaborator samples were shipped as frozen whole blood, as isolated PBMCs, or as DNA extracted from either sample type. This specimen comes from a study of blood T cell repertoires in COVID-19 (TCRdb year 2020). At the level of the whole study: Collaborator samples came from the United States, Italy and Spain and covered acute and convalescent phases of COVID-19. The material from the prospective study consisted of cDNA or gDNA derived from T cells, B-cell-depleted T cells, or PBMCs. The dataset comprised deeply sampled blood TCRbeta repertoires from subjects exposed to, actively infected with, or recovered from COVID-19. The repertoires were made available in a free public database intended to serve as a resource for research on the immune response to SARS-CoV-2. The samples were drawn from two sources: the first 160 participants of the ongoing ImmuneRACE study, and 1,000 to 1,500 subjects contributed by 6 global collaborators. Sample metadata almost always included a de-identified subject ID, COVID-19 status, age in years and sex. Where available, HLA class I and class II types were obtained from metadata supplied by the sample provider rather than from assay-based typing.

Overall study outcomes, separate from this receptor: Clinical and demographic metadata were provided uncurated, with the amount varying by source and participant.

The immunoSEQ Assay, a bias-controlled multiplex PCR, was used to amplify TCRbeta CDR3 regions from genomic DNA. Turning to the authors' computational methods: The number of nucleated cells in each sample was estimated from the amplification of reference gene primers within the assay. To quantify the absolute abundance of each unique TCRbeta CDR3 rearrangement, sequence reads were collapsed and filtered. For each sample, productive Simpson clonality was calculated by taking the square root of Simpson's diversity index across productive rearrangements. TCRdb obtained this table from immuneACCESS and retained in-frame rearrangements with V and J assigned. These tables miss some clones; where compared with another copy, unresolved V genes account for less than half of the shortfall, and the remainder is unexplained. V and J calls and clone size are copied from that table; D and trimming were computed from the DNA. A total of about 180,000 clones appear in this sample, 86% of them only once. The ten most abundant clones make up roughly 7% of the sample.

The sample was peripheral blood. The receptor comes from a man in his forties or fifties with active or convalescent COVID-19. Rearrangement joined TRBV5-6 to TRBJ1-2; the central 10 bases match TRBD1. CDR3 loop: CASSSRQGATYGYTF. The DNA reads TGTGCCAGCAGCTCCCGACAGGGGGCGACCTATGGCTACACCTTC.